These 9 T cell receptor beta chains were all obtained from the same sample, sequenced in a study of cytomegalovirus exposure and HLA in healthy donors. This PCR relied on a set of 60 Vbeta primers and 13 Jbeta primers. Produced via immunoSEQ multiplex PCR; TCRdb's table is partial and in-frame only. The data contain some 98,000 clones, under 75% of them singletons. Sequencing was done on a sample of PBMCs. These receptors all stem from a man aged 45-65 years in good health and CMV-seronegative.

The chain links TRBV15 to TRBJ2-7; a weak D match, TRBD2 (5 bases). The ends were cut back, 1 base at V and 7 bases at J, with 17 bases in the middle. This CDR3 is built from 15 residues. CDR1 is LNHNV and CDR2 is YYDKDF in the germline V gene (reference sequence). The CDR3 DNA sequence: TGTGCCACCAGCAGAGCTGACGGGGTTCAATGGGAGCAGTACTTC. It specifies CATSRADGVQWEQYF.

This sequence joins TRBV11-2 and TRBJ2-1; 9 bases line up with TRBD2. J gave up 8 bases and V 5 bases, and 19 bases lay outside the gene matches. CDR1 SGHAT and CDR2 FQNNGV come from the germline V gene. The CDR3 covers 18 residues. In DNA form, the CDR3 reads TGTGCCAGCAGCCCCCCCGGTTTTAGCGGGAGCCCGTACTATGAGCAGTTCTTC. This codes for CASSPPGFSGSPYYEQFF.

This chain uses TRBV7-9 with TRBJ1-5; weak D call: TRBD1 (6 bases). CDR1 and CDR2 (germline): SEHNR, FQNEAQ (reference sequence). This CDR3 contains 17 residues. V lost 3 bases and J 0 bases, leaving 15 bases between the germline ends. The CDR3 DNA sequence: TGTGCCAGCAGCTTGGGGGAGGGGGGGTATAGCAATCAGCCCCAGCATTTT. It codes for CASSLGEGGYSNQPQHF.

The V gene is TRBV11-3, the J gene TRBJ2-2, with a tentative D call TRBD1 (5 bases). This CDR3 is 11 amino acids long. V was trimmed by 6 bases and J by 7 bases, leaving 6 bases between them. CDR1 SGHNT and CDR2 YENEEA come from the germline V gene. The CDR3 nucleotides read TGTGCCAGCAGTAGGGGCGGGGAGCTGTTTTTT. This gives the protein CASSRGGELFF.

The chain joins TRBV27 to TRBJ2-7; D gene uncertain. Trimming shortened V by 6 bases and J by 2 bases, and 5 bases separated the two germline ends. The CDR3 contains 11 residues. The germline V gene encodes CDR1 MNHEY and CDR2 SMNVEV (reference sequence). The DNA for the CDR3 is TGTGCCAGCAGAGCCACCTACGAGCAGTACTTC. Encoded protein: CASRATYEQYF.

This clone came up once. The genes are TRBV2 and TRBJ2-1; 10 bases match TRBD2. V lost 7 bases to trimming and J lost 0 bases; unmatched junction nucleotides: 9. CDR1 is SNHLY, CDR2 FYNNEI, per germline. The length of the CDR3 is 17 residues. The CDR3, as DNA: TGTGCCAGCATCCCAAACCCTAGCGGGAGCTCCTACAATGAGCAGTTCTTC. Protein: CASIPNPSGSSYNEQFF. The whole variable domain, remainder taken from reference TRBV2 and TRBJ2-1, is EPEVTQTPSHQVTQMGQEVILRCVPISNHLYFYWYRQILGQKVEFLVSFYNNEISEKSEIFDDQFSVERPDGSNFTLKIRSTKLEDSAMYFCASIPNPSGSSYNEQFFGPGTRLTVL.

The rearrangement joins TRBV28 to TRBJ2-7; possible D gene TRBD1, 7 bases. This CDR3 has 16 amino acids. Germline assignment: CDR1 MDHEN and CDR2 SYDVKM. With 6 bases removed from V and 0 bases from J, the gap between germline ends came to 18 bases. This chain's CDR3 is CASRPRRGANSYEQYF. As DNA, the CDR3 is TGTGCCAGCAGACCCCGCAGGGGGGCGAACTCCTACGAGCAGTACTTC.

The V and J genes are TRBV27 and TRBJ2-7; unclear D gene. The germline V and J ends were trimmed by 3 bases and 3 bases, with 3 bases remaining between them. The germline V gene has CDR1 MNHEY and CDR2 SMNVEV (reference sequence). This CDR3 spans 11 amino acids. The DNA of the CDR3 is TGTGCCAGCAGTTTCTACTACGAGCAGTACTTC. This encodes CASSFYYEQYF.

The rearrangement links TRBV18 to TRBJ2-1; 11 bases are shared with TRBD2. CDR3 size: 17 residues. With 4 bases clipped from V and 5 bases from J, the junction kept 10 bases outside the gene matches. Germline-derived CDR1 and CDR2 are KGHSH and LQKENI. CDR3 amino acids: CASSRVIVTSGNNEQFF. As DNA, the CDR3 is TGTGCCAGCTCACGGGTCATTGTGACTAGCGGGAACAATGAGCAGTTCTTC.